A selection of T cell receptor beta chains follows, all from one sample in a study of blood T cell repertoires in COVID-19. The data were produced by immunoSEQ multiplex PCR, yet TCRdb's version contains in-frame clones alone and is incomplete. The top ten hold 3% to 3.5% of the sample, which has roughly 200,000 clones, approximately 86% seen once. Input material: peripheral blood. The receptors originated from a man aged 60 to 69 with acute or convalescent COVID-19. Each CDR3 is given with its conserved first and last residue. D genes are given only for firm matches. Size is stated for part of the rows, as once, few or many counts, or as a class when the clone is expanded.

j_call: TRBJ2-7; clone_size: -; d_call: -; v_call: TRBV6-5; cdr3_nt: TGTGCCAGCAGTTACAGGGGCAGGCTTGTCTACGAGCAGTACTTC; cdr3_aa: CASSYRGRLVYEQYF
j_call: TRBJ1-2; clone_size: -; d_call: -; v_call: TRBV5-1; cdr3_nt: TGCGCCAGCAGCTTGTGGGGAGCGAACTATGGCTACACCTTC; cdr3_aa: CASSLWGANYGYTF
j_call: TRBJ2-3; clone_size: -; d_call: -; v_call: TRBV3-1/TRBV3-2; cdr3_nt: TGTGCCAGCAGCCAAGATACTCCCCCAGATACGCAGTATTTT; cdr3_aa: CASSQDTPPDTQYF
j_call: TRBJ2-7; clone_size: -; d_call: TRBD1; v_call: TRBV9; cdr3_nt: TGTGCCAGCAGCGGACCCCGCGGACAGGGGGGGCAGTACTTC; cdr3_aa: CASSGPRGQGGQYF
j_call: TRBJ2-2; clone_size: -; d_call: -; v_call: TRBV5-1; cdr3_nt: TGCGCCAGCAGCTTTGACGGGGACGGGGAGCTGTTTTTT; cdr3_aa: CASSFDGDGELFF
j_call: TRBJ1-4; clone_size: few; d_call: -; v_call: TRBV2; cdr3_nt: TGTGCCAGCAGTGAACAGGGCAGTGAAAAACTGTTTTTT; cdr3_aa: CASSEQGSEKLFF
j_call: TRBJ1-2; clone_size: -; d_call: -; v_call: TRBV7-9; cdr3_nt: TGTGCCAGCAGCTTAGGACAGGAAAACTATGGCTACACCTTC; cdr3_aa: CASSLGQENYGYTF
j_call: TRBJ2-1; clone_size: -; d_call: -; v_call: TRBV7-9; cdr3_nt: TGTGCCAGCACCCGAGGGGGGGGCATTCCCCCTCGCAGGAAGGAGCAGTTCTTC; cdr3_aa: CASTRGGGIPPRRKEQFF
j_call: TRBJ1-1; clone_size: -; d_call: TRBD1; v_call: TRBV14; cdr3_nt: TGTGCCAGCAGCCGACAGGGGGGGAACACTGAAGCTTTCTTT; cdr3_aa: CASSRQGGNTEAFF
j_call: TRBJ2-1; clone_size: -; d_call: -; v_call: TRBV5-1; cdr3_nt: TGCGCCAGCTCTGGGGGCCTCTACAATGAGCAGTTCTTC; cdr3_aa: CASSGGLYNEQFF
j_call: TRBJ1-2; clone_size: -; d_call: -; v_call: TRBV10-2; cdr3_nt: TGCGCCAGCAAAGAAGGATGGGCGCGCTACTTC; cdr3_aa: CASKEGWARYF
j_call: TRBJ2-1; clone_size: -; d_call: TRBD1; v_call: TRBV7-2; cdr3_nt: TGTGCCAGCAGCTCACAGGGGGTCTCCTACAATGAGCAGTTCTTC; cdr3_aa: CASSSQGVSYNEQFF
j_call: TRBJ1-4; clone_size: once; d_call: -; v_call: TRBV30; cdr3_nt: TGTGCCTGGAGTGTACGTAACGGTGAAAAACTGTTTTTT; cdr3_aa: CAWSVRNGEKLFF
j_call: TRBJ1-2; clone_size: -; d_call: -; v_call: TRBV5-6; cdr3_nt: TGTGCCAGCAGCCCGGGAGGGCGCAGGTGGGACTATGGCTACACCTTC; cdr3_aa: CASSPGGRRWDYGYTF
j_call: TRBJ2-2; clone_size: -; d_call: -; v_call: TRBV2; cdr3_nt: TGTGCCAGCACCAGACAGGCAACGAACACCGGGGAGCTGTTTTTT; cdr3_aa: CASTRQATNTGELFF
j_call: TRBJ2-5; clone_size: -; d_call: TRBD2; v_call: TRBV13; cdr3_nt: TGTGCCAGCAGCTCCCCCGGCCGACTAGCGGGGAACCCCGAGTACCAAGAGACCCAGTACTTC; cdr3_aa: CASSSPGRLAGNPEYQETQYF
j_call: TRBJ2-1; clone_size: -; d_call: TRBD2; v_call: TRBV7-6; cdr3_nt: TGTGCCAGCAGCTTTAGCGGGGGGGCCTTTAGTGAGCAGTTCTTC; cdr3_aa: CASSFSGGAFSEQFF
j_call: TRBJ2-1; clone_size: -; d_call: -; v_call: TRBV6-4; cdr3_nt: TGTGCCAGCAGTGACTCGAAGGTGAGGGTGGGTGGTGACGAGCAGTTCTTC; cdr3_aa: CASSDSKVRVGGDEQFF
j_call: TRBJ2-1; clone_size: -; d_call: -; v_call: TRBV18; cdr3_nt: TGTGCCAGCTCACCAGGGAGCTCCTACAATGAGCAGTTCTTC; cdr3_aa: CASSPGSSYNEQFF
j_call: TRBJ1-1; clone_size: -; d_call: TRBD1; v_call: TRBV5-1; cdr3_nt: TGCGCCAGCAGCTTGGACGGACAGGCCCCGGAGGAAGCTTTCTTT; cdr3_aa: CASSLDGQAPEEAFF
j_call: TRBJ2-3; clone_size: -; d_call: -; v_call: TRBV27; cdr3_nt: TGTGCCAGCAGTTTATTACCAGATCCCACAGATACGCAGTATTTT; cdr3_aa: CASSLLPDPTDTQYF
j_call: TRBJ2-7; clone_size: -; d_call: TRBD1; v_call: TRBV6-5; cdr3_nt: TGTGCCAGCAGTCGGAGCGGGACAGGGGGCTACGAGCAGTACTTC; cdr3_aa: CASSRSGTGGYEQYF
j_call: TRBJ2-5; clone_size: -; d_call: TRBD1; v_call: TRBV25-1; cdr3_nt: TGTGCCAGCAGTGCAGGACAGGGGAGAGAGACCCAGTACTTC; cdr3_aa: CASSAGQGRETQYF
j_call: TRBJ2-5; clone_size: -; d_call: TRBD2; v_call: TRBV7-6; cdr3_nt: TGTGCCAGCAGCTTAATAGCGGGGGGGGGAGAGACCCAGTACTTC; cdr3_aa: CASSLIAGGGETQYF
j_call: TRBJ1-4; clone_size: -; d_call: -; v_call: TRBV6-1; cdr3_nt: TGTGCCAGCAGTGAAGCCCCTCCCGGGTCACTGTTTTTT; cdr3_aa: CASSEAPPGSLFF
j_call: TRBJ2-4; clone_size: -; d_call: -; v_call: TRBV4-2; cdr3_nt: TGTGCCAGCGGCCGGGGAGTCAAAAACATTCAGTACTTC; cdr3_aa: CASGRGVKNIQYF
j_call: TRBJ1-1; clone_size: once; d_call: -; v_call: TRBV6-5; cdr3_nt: TGTGCCAGCGCTGACAGAGTCCCGAACACTGAAGCTTTCTTT; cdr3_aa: CASADRVPNTEAFF
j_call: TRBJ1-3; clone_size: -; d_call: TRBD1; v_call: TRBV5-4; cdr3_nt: TGTGCCAGCAGCTTGGCCACAGGGGTAACCGGAAACACCATATATTTT; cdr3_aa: CASSLATGVTGNTIYF
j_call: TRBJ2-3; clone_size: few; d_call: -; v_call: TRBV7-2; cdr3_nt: TGTGCCAGCAGCCAGGAGGGGACTAGCACAGATACGCAGTATTTT; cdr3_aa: CASSQEGTSTDTQYF
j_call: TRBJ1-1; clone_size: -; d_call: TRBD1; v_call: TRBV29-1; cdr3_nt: TGCAGCACAATGACAGGGGGTGTAAACACTGAAGCTTTCTTT; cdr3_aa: CSTMTGGVNTEAFF
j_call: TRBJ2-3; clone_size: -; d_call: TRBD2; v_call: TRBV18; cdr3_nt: TGTGCCAGCTCACCAAGGGTCTCTAGCGGGGGCCCCACAGATACGCAGTATTTT; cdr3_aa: CASSPRVSSGGPTDTQYF
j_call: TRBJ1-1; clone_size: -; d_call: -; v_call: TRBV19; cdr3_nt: TGTGCCAGTAGTATCAGGGGACGGAACACTGAAGCTTTCTTT; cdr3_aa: CASSIRGRNTEAFF
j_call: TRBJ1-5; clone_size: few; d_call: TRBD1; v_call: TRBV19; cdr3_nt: TGTGCCACCCGAGGGGGACAGGCCCCTTATAGCAATCAGCCCCAGCATTTT; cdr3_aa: CATRGGQAPYSNQPQHF
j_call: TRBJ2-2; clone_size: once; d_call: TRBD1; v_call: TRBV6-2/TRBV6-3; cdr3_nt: TGTGCCAGCAGTGGGACAGGGGATACAGTCCGGATGTTTTTT; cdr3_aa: CASSGTGDTVRMFF
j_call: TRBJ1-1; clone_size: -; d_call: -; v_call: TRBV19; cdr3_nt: TGTGCCAGTAGTATCAAGGTCACAGGACGGACTGAAGCTTTCTTT; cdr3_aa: CASSIKVTGRTEAFF
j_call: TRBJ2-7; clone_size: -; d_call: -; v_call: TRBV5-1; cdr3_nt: TGCGCCAGCAGCCCGAGCCGGGACACTCCCTCTATGAGCTCCTACGAGCAGTACTTC; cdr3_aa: CASSPSRDTPSMSSYEQYF
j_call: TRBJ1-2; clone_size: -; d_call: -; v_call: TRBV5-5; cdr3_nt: TGTGCCAGCAGCTTCTCAGATGGCTACACCTTC; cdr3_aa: CASSFSDGYTF
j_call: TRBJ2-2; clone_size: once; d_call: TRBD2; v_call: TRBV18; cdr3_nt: TGTGCCAGCTCACGACTGACTAGCGGGGGTCTGAACACCGGGGAGCTGTTTTTT; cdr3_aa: CASSRLTSGGLNTGELFF
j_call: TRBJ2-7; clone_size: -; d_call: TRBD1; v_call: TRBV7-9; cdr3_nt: TGTGCCAGCAGCAACTTAGGACAGGGTCTTAAATACGAGCAGTACTTC; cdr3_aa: CASSNLGQGLKYEQYF
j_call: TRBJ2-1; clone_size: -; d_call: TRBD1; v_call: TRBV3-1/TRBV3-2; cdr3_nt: TGTGCCAGCAGCCAACCCACAGGGGGTATGATAAATGAGCAGTTCTTC; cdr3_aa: CASSQPTGGMINEQFF
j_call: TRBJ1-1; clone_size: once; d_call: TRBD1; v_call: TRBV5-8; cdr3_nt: TGTGCCAGCAGGCCGACCGGGACAGGGGCTATGAACACTGAAGCTTTCTTT; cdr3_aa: CASRPTGTGAMNTEAFF
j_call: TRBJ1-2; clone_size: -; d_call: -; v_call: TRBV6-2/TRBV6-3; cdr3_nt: TGTGCCAGCAGTCCCGGGTTTTTCTATGGCTACACCTTC; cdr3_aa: CASSPGFFYGYTF
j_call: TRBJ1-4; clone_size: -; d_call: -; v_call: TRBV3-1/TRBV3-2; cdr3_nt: TGTGCCAGCAGCGAGGGAGCAACTAATGAAAAACTGTTTTTT; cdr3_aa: CASSEGATNEKLFF
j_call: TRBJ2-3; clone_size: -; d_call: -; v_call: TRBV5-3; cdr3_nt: TGTGCCAGAAGCCCGACTGGCAGGGGGGCCCCCACAGATACGCAGTATTTT; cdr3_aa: CARSPTGRGAPTDTQYF
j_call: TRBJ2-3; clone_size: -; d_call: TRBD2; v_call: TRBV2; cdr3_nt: TGTGCCAGCAGTCAGAGCGGGGGTGGCACAGATACGCAGTATTTT; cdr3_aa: CASSQSGGGTDTQYF
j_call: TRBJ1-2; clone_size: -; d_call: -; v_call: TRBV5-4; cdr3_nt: TGTGCCAGCAGCTGGAACAGGGCTAACTATGGCTACACCTTC; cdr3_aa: CASSWNRANYGYTF
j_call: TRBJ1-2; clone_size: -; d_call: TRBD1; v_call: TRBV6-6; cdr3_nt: TGTGCCAGCAGCCATAGGGGACAGGGAGGGGACTATGGCTACACCTTC; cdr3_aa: CASSHRGQGGDYGYTF
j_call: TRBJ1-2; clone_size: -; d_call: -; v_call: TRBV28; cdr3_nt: TGTGGGGCCACGGGGTATAACTATGGCTACACCTTC; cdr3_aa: CGATGYNYGYTF